This T cell receptor (beta chain) was found in a study of identical twins. V was pared by 0 bases and J by 0 bases, with 14 bases between. Germline loops: CDR1 LGHDT, CDR2 YNNKEL (reference sequence). CDR3 size: 17 residues. This clonotype was seen a handful of times. Its antigen remains unidentified. Study results and caveats: Because invariant MAIT and iNKT cells could be present, zero-insertion analyses could be partly confounded. Among monozygotic twins, out-of-frame TCR alpha sharing exceeded what models predicted.

Each CDR3 protein gets one entry after TCRdb re-called the 5' RACE reads with MiXCR. The profile shows 540,000 or so distinct CDR3 sequences, around 24% of them singletons. These data were also reused for a study on yellow fever vaccine responses in identical twins.

The chain couples TRBV3-1 to TRBJ1-2; D is undetermined. Sequences were obtained from CD4+ T cells sorted from blood. The clonotype was recovered from a woman between 18 and 29 years old in good health. The CDR3 nucleotides read TGTGCCAGCAGCCAAGACATCAACTACCAAGCTAACTATGGCTACACCTTC. Encoded protein: CASSQDINYQANYGYTF. The whole variable domain, filled in from reference TRBV3-1 and TRBJ1-2, reads DTAVSQTPKYLVTQMGNDKSIKCEQNLGHDTMYWYKQDSKKFLKIMFSYNNKELIINETVPNRFSPKSPDKAHLNLHINSLELGDSAVYFCASSQDINYQANYGYTFGSGTRLTVV.